The next 8 T cell receptor beta chains were all read from a single sample in a study of shared clonotypes between healthy human individuals. Clones were read by immunoSEQ multiplex PCR, and TCRdb kept only the in-frame ones, dropping some. Here the sample spans millions of clones, approximately 94% being singletons. Naive CD8 isolation took CD45RO-negative cells positively selected for CCR7 and excluded terminally differentiated effector memory CD45RA+ cells. Sequencing was done on a sample of naive CD8+ T cells sorted from blood. All receptors derive from a man between 18 and 29 years old in good health.

V usage is TRBV6-1 and J usage is TRBJ2-1; 11 bases are shared with TRBD2. CDR1 MNHNS and CDR2 SASEGT come from the germline V gene. The V gene end was trimmed by 4 bases and the J gene end by 6 bases; junction bases not matched to a gene: 11. The CDR3 runs 17 residues. CDR3 DNA sequence: TGTGCCAGCAGTGGGCCTACTAGCGGGGGATTTATCAATGAGCAGTTCTTC. Translated, it gives CASSGPTSGGFINEQFF.

DNA for the CDR3: TGTGCCAGCAGCCAGTTGGGACACCCGCGGGAGCAGTACTTC. Translated, it gives CASSQLGHPREQYF. The gene calls are TRBV7-9 and TRBJ2-7; TRBD1 is a possible D gene (6 bases). The germline V gene has CDR1 SEHNR and CDR2 FQNEAQ (reference sequence). The CDR3 extends over 14 amino acids. V dropped 5 bases and J dropped 7 bases, with 18 bases sitting between them.

The rearrangement links TRBV2 to TRBJ2-7, with 8 bases identical to TRBD1. V dropped 10 bases and J dropped 4; count of bases not matched to a gene: 12. The CDR3 sequence is 14 residues long. Germline CDR1 is SNHLY and CDR2 is FYNNEI. The CDR3 DNA reads as TGTGCCAACGGACAGGGTTTGTTTGGATACGAGCAGTACTTC. Translation: CANGQGLFGYEQYF.

The chain links TRBV13 to TRBJ2-7; 7 positions agree with TRBD2. V was pared by 5 bases and J by 5 bases, with 3 bases of the junction left unmatched. From germline, CDR1 is PRHDT and CDR2 FYEKMQ (reference sequence). The CDR3 covers 12 residues. CDR3: CASSPLADEQYF. The CDR3 nucleotides are TGTGCCAGCAGCCCCCTAGCGGACGAGCAGTACTTC.

The chain couples TRBV2 to TRBJ2-7; weak D call: TRBD2 (7 bases). The germline V and J ends were trimmed by 7 bases and 1 base, with 14 bases remaining between them. CDR3 size: 14 residues. Germline V gives CDR1 SNHLY, CDR2 FYNNEI. CDR3 region: CASIGGGYSYEQYF. As DNA, the CDR3 is TGTGCCAGCATAGGCGGGGGCTATTCCTACGAGCAGTACTTC.

As regards this clone: Other DNA sequences from this sample encode an identical CDR3 as well. The chain has TRBV5-1 and TRBJ2-5; D is perhaps TRBD1 (5 bases). The CDR3 covers 15 residues. CDR1 SGHRS and CDR2 YFSETQ come from the germline V gene. Trimming took 0 bases from V and 1 from J, leaving 10 bases between them. In DNA form, the CDR3 reads TGCGCCAGCAGCTTGGCCGACAGCCGCCAAGAGACCCAGTACTTC. Protein product: CASSLADSRQETQYF. The full variable domain, its missing parts supplied by reference TRBV5-1 and TRBJ2-5, is KAGVTQTPRYLIKTRGQQVTLSCSPISGHRSVSWYQQTPGQGLQFLFEYFSETQRNKGNFPGRFSGRQFSNSRSEMNVSTLELGDSALYLCASSLADSRQETQYFGPGTRLLVL.

The rearrangement links TRBV27 to TRBJ2-7; maybe TRBD1 (5 bases). Germline V gene sequence: CDR1 MNHEY, CDR2 SMNVEV (reference sequence). This CDR3 has 14 amino acids. Deletions cut 4 bases from V and 2 bases from J, with 12 bases between. Here the CDR3 reads CASSSDGQPYEQYF. DNA of the CDR3: TGTGCCAGCAGTTCAGATGGACAACCCTACGAGCAGTACTTC.

V usage is TRBV2 and J usage is TRBJ2-2; D is unclear. CDR3 length: 14 amino acids. The germline V and J ends were trimmed by 2 bases and 5 bases, with 9 bases remaining between them. Germline CDR1 SNHLY, CDR2 FYNNEI. The CDR3 DNA reads TGTGCCAGCAGTGAATTTATGTCTACCGGGGAGCTGTTTTTT. Its protein product is CASSEFMSTGELFF.